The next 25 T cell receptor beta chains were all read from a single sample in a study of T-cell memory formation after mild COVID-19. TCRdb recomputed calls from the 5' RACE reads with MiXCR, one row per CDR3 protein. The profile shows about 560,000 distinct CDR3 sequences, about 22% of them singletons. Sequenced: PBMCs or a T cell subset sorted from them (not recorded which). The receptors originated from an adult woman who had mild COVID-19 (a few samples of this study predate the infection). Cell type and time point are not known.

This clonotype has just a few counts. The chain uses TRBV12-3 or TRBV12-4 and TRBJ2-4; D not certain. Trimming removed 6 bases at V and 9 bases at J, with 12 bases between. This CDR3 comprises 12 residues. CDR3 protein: CASRSGFFIQYF. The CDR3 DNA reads TGTGCCAGCAGGTCCGGGTTCTTCATTCAGTACTTC.

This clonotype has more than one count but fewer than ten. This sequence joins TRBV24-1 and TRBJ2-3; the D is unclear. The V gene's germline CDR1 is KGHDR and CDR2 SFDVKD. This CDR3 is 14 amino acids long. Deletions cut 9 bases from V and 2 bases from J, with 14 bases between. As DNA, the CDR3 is TGTGCCACCGGAGATTCGGCGGTCACAGATACGCAGTATTTT. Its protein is CATGDSAVTDTQYF.

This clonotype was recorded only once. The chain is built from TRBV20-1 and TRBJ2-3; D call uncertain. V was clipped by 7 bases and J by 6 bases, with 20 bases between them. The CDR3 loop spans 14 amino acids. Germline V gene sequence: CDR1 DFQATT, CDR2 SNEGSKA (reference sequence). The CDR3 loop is CSGEAWGTGDTQYF. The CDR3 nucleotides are TGCAGTGGCGAAGCGTGGGGAACTGGGGATACGCAGTATTTT.

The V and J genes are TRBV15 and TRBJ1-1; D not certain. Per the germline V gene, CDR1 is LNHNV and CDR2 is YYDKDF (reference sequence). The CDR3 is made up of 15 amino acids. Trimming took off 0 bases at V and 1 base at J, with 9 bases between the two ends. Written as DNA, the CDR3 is TGTGCCACCAGCAGAGATATCGGGAGGAACACTGAAGCTTTCTTT. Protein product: CATSRDIGRNTEAFF. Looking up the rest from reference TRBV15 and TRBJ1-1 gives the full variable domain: DAMVIQNPRYQVTQFGKPVTLSCSQTLNHNVMYWYQQKSSQAPKLLFHYYDKDFNNEADTPDNFQSRRPNTSFCFLDIRSPGLGDTAMYLCATSRDIGRNTEAFFGQGTRLTVV.

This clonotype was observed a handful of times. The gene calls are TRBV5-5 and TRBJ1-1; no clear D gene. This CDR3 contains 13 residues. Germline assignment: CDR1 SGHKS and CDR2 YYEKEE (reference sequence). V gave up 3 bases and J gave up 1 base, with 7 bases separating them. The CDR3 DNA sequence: TGTGCCAGCAGCTCCGCCCGGAACACTGAAGCTTTCTTT. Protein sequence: CASSSARNTEAFF.

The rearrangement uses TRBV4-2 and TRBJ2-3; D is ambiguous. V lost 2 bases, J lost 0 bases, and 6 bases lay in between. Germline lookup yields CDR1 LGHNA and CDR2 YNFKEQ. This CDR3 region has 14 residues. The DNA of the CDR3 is TGTGCCAGCAGCCAACGGACGAGCACAGATACGCAGTATTTT. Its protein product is CASSQRTSTDTQYF.

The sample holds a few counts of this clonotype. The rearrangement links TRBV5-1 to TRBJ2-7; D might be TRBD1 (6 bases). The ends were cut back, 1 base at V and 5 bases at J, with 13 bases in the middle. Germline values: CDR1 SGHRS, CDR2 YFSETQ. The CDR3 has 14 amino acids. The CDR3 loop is CASSLRTASDEQYF. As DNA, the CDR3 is TGCGCCAGCAGCTTGCGGACAGCCTCGGACGAGCAGTACTTC.

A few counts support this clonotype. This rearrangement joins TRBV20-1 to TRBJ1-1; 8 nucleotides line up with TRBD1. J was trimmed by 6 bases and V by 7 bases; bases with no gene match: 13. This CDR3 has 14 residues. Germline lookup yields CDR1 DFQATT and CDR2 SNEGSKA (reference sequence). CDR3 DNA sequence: TGCAGTGTTCAGGTCGTGACAGGGGCTTCTGAAGCTTTCTTT. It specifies CSVQVVTGASEAFF.

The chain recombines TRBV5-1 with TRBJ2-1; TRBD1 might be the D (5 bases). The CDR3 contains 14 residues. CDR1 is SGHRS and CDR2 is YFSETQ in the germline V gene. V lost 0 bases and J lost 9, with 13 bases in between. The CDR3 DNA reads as TGCGCCAGCAGCTTGGGGGGCCGCCCAGGTGAGCAGTTCTTC. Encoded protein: CASSLGGRPGEQFF. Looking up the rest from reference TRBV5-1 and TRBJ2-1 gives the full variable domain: KAGVTQTPRYLIKTRGQQVTLSCSPISGHRSVSWYQQTPGQGLQFLFEYFSETQRNKGNFPGRFSGRQFSNSRSEMNVSTLELGDSALYLCASSLGGRPGEQFFGPGTRLTVL.

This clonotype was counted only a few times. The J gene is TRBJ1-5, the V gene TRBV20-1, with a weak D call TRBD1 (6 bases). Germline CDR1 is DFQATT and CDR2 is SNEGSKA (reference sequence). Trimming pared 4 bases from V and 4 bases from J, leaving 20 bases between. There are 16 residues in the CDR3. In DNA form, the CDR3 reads TGCAGTGCTAATAGGGGGGCCGCGGGTCGAAATCAGCCCCAGCATTTT. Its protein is CSANRGAAGRNQPQHF.

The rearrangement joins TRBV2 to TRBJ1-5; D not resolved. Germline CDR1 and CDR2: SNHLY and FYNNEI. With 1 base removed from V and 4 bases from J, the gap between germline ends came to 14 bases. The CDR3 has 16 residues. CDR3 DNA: TGTGCCAGCAGTGAAGTGAAAATCGCAACGAATCAGCCCCAGCATTTT. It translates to CASSEVKIATNQPQHF.

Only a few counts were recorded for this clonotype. Here the CDR3 reads CASSYTAQETQYF. In DNA form, the CDR3 reads TGTGCCAGCAGTTATACAGCGCAAGAGACCCAGTACTTC. The genes are TRBV6-2 or TRBV6-3 and TRBJ2-5; D is unclear. The CDR3 contains 13 residues. V was clipped by 3 bases and J by 2 bases, with 7 bases between them. From germline, CDR1 is MNHEY and CDR2 SVGEGT.

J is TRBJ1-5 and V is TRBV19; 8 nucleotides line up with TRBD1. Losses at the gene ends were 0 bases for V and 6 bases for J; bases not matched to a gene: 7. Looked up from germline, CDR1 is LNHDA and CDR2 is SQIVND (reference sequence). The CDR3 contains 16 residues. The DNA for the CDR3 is TGTGCCAGTAGTATAGATTTCGAACAGGGGGGTCAGCCCCAGCATTTT. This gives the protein CASSIDFEQGGQPQHF. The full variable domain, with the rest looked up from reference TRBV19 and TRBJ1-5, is DGGITQSPKYLFRKEGQNVTLSCEQNLNHDAMYWYRQDPGQGLRLIYYSQIVNDFQKGDIAEGYSVSREKKESFPLTVTSAQKNPTAFYLCASSIDFEQGGQPQHFGDGTRLSIL.

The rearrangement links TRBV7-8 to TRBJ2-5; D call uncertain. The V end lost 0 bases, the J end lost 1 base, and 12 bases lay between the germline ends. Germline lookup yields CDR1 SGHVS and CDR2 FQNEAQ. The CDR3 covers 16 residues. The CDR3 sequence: CASSLAGRSLQETQYF. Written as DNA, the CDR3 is TGTGCCAGCAGCTTAGCCGGCAGATCCCTCCAAGAGACCCAGTACTTC.

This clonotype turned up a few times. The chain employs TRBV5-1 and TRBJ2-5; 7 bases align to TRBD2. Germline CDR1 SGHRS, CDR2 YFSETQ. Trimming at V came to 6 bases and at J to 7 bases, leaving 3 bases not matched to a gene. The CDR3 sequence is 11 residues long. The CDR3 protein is CASNGEGTQYF. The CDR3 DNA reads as TGCGCCAGCAATGGGGAGGGGACCCAGTACTTC.

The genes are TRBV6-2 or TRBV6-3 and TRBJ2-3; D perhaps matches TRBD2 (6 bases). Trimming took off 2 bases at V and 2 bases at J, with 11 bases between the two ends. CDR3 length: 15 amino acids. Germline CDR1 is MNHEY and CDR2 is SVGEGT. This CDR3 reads CASSYRERITDTQYF. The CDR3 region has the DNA TGTGCCAGCAGTTACCGGGAGCGGATCACAGATACGCAGTATTTT.

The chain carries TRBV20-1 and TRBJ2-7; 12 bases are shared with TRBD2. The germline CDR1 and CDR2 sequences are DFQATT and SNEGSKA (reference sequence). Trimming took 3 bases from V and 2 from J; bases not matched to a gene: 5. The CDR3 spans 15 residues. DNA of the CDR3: TGCAGTGCTAGGCAGGCTAGCGGGAGGGCCTACGAGCAGTACTTC. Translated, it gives CSARQASGRAYEQYF.

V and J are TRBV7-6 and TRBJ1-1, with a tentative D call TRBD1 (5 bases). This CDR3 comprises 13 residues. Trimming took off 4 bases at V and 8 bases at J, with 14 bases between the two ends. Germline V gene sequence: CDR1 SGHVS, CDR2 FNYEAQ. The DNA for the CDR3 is TGTGCCAGCAGCTCCCCGGGGGGACCGGAAGCTTTCTTT. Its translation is CASSSPGGPEAFF.

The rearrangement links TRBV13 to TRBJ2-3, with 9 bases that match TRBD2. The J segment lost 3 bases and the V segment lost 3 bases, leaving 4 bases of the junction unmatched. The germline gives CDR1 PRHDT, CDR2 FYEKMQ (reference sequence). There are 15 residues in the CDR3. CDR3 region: CASSFAGGPTDTQYF. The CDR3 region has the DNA TGTGCCAGCAGCTTTGCGGGAGGGCCAACAGATACGCAGTATTTT.

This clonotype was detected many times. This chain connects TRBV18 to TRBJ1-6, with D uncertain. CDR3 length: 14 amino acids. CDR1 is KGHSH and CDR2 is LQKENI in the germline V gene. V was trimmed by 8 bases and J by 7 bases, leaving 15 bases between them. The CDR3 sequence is CASSQDRKNSPLHF. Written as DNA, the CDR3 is TGTGCCAGCAGCCAAGATCGCAAGAATTCACCCCTCCACTTT.

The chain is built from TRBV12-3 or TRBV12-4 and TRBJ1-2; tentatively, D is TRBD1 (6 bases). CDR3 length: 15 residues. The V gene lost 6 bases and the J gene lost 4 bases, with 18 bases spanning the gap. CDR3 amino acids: CASRYGTGSGYGYTF. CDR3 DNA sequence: TGTGCCAGCAGATATGGAACAGGGTCGGGCTATGGCTACACCTTC.

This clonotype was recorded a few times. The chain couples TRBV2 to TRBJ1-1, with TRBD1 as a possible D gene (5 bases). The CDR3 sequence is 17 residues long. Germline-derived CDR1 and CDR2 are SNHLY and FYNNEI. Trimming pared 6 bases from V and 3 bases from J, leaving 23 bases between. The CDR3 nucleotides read TGTGCCAGCAGGGAAACGACGGGGGTCGGGAGGGACACTGAAGCTTTCTTT. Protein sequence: CASRETTGVGRDTEAFF. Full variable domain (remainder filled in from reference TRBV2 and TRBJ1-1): EPEVTQTPSHQVTQMGQEVILRCVPISNHLYFYWYRQILGQKVEFLVSFYNNEISEKSEIFDDQFSVERPDGSNFTLKIRSTKLEDSAMYFCASRETTGVGRDTEAFFGQGTRLTVV.

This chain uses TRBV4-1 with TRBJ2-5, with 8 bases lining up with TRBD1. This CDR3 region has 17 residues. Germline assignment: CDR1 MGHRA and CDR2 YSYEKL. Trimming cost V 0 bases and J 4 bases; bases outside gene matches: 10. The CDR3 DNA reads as TGCGCCAGCAGCCAAGAGGGGCGGACAGGGCGGGGAGAGACCCAGTACTTC. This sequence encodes CASSQEGRTGRGETQYF.

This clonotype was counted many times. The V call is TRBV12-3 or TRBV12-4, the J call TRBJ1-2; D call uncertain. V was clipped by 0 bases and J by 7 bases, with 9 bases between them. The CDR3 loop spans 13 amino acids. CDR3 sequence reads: CASSLAGNAGYTF. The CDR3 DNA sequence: TGTGCCAGCAGTTTAGCCGGGAACGCTGGCTACACCTTC.

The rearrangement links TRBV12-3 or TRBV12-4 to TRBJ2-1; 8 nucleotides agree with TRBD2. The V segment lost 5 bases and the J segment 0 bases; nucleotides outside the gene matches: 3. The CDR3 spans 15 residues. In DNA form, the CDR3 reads TGTGCCAGCAGTAACGGGACTAGCTCCTACAATGAGCAGTTCTTC. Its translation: CASSNGTSSYNEQFF.